Below are 31 T cell receptor beta chains sequenced from a single sample in a study of T cell responses to AZD1222 COVID-19 vaccine. Method: immunoSEQ multiplex PCR; TCRdb's copy keeps in-frame clones and lacks some. The table has roughly 170,000 clones, approximately 90% seen once. Sequenced here: peripheral blood, sampled on day 0 of AZD1222 vaccination. These receptor sequences come from an adult in good health.

The chain couples TRBV6-5 to TRBJ2-1; TRBD2 might be the D (6 bases). The CDR3 runs to 16 residues. The germline CDR1 and CDR2 sequences are MNHEY and SVGAGI. The V and J ends lost 2 bases and 9 bases respectively, with 20 bases between them. The CDR3 sequence is CASSYHQRAASAEQFF. CDR3 DNA: TGTGCCAGCAGTTACCATCAGCGGGCGGCGAGTGCTGAGCAGTTCTTC.

This chain links TRBV5-8 with TRBJ1-1, with D possibly matching TRBD1 (6 bases). The CDR3 totals 15 residues. V was pared by 0 bases and J by 11 bases, with 20 bases between. Germline V gene lookup returns CDR1 SGHTS and CDR2 YDEGEE. CDR3 region: CASSLGGQGFERAFF. The DNA of the CDR3 is TGTGCCAGCAGCTTGGGGGGCCAGGGGTTCGAACGCGCTTTCTTT.

This chain joins TRBV6-5 and TRBJ2-2, with 7 positions matching TRBD1. Germline V gene lookup returns CDR1 MNHEY and CDR2 SVGAGI. With 5 bases clipped from V and 7 bases from J, the junction kept 7 bases outside the gene matches. This CDR3 spans 14 amino acids. Written as DNA, the CDR3 is TGTGCCAGCAGTCCACAGGGGCCGGGCGGGGAGCTGTTTTTT. Amino acid sequence: CASSPQGPGGELFF.

This chain links TRBV20-1 with TRBJ2-7; D perhaps matches TRBD1 (5 bases). There are 11 residues in the CDR3. CDR1 is DFQATT and CDR2 is SNEGSKA in the germline V gene (reference sequence). The V gene lost 6 bases and the J gene lost 2 bases, with 8 bases spanning the gap. CDR3: CSAPRAYEQYF. CDR3 bases: TGCAGTGCCCCCAGGGCCTACGAGCAGTACTTC.

V gene TRBV6-5 combines with J gene TRBJ1-2; D call uncertain. Germline assignment: CDR1 MNHEY and CDR2 SVGAGI. This CDR3 has 13 amino acids. V lost 6 bases and J 0 bases, leaving 8 bases between the germline ends. Here the CDR3 reads CASRLLSNYGYTF. The CDR3 bases are TGTGCCAGCAGATTACTCTCTAACTATGGCTACACCTTC.

The gene calls are TRBV7-2 and TRBJ2-1, with 11 positions matching TRBD2. Per germline, CDR1 SGHTA and CDR2 FQGNSA. The trim removed 0 bases at V and 4 bases at J, leaving 5 bases unmatched. This CDR3 comprises 17 residues. The CDR3 protein is CASSLAGPSGGYNEQFF. In DNA form, the CDR3 reads TGTGCCAGCAGCTTAGCGGGTCCTAGCGGGGGGTACAATGAGCAGTTCTTC.

CDR3 bases: TGTGCCAGCAGCCTAGTACAGGGCCTCACTGAAGCTTTCTTT. The encoded protein is CASSLVQGLTEAFF. The chain carries TRBV11-2 and TRBJ1-1, with D possibly matching TRBD1 (6 bases). The germline V and J ends were trimmed by 5 bases and 4 bases, with 14 bases remaining between them. The CDR3 is made up of 14 amino acids. CDR1 SGHAT and CDR2 FQNNGV come from the germline V gene.

A remark on this clone: One end of the junction varies from germline; a read error may be responsible. This chain uses TRBV30 with TRBJ1-1; D unclear. From germline, CDR1 is GTSNPN and CDR2 SVGIG (reference sequence). This CDR3 comprises 11 residues. DNA of the CDR3: TGTGCCTGGAGTGTGGGGTTTAGCTGCCTCTTT. It encodes CAWSVGFSCLF.

V is TRBV28 and J is TRBJ1-5, with D hard to call. The CDR3 spans 14 residues. Looked up from germline, CDR1 is MDHEN and CDR2 is SYDVKM. Trimming left V 7 bases short and J 4 bases short, with 14 bases between. CDR3 sequence reads: CASISAGGNQPQHF. The CDR3 DNA reads TGTGCCAGCATATCGGCAGGAGGGAATCAGCCCCAGCATTTT.

The V call is TRBV20-1, the J call TRBJ2-1; 12 bases fit TRBD2. J was trimmed by 4 bases and V by 3 bases; bases with no gene match: 4. The CDR3 extends over 15 amino acids. Germline V lookup: CDR1 DFQATT, CDR2 SNEGSKA (reference sequence). The CDR3 loop is CSASQTSGRYNEQFF. As DNA, the CDR3 is TGCAGTGCTAGTCAGACTAGCGGGAGATACAATGAGCAGTTCTTC.

The CDR3 DNA reads as TGTGCCAGCTCACCACGGGTCAGTCAAGAGACCCAGTACTTC. Encoded protein: CASSPRVSQETQYF. The V and J genes are TRBV18 and TRBJ2-5; D gene ambiguous. Germline assignment: CDR1 KGHSH and CDR2 LQKENI. The V end was cut by 1 base, the J end by 2 bases, with 8 bases between. The CDR3 is made up of 14 amino acids.

This chain joins TRBV14 and TRBJ2-6; TRBD1 matches at 12 bases. The CDR3 has 16 amino acids. Trimming at V came to 4 bases and at J to 4 bases, leaving 2 bases not matched to a gene. CDR1 and CDR2 (germline): SGHDN, FVKESK. The CDR3 reads CASSRDRGLGANVLTF. DNA of the CDR3: TGTGCCAGCAGCCGGGACAGGGGGCTGGGGGCCAACGTCCTGACTTTC.

The chain combines TRBV2 with TRBJ1-2, with D unclear. Germline-derived CDR1 and CDR2 are SNHLY and FYNNEI. This CDR3 region has 14 residues. The V gene lost 6 bases and the J gene lost 0 bases, with 11 bases spanning the gap. The CDR3 loop is CASSQVSANYGYTF. As DNA, the CDR3 is TGTGCCAGCAGCCAAGTCTCAGCTAACTATGGCTACACCTTC.

The chain couples TRBV9 to TRBJ2-1; D tentatively fits TRBD1 or TRBD2 (5 bases each). There are 16 residues in the CDR3. CDR1 and CDR2 (germline): SGDLS, YYNGEE. V was clipped by 3 bases and J by 5 bases, with 18 bases between them. CDR3 region: CASSAHRTGTNNEQFF. DNA for the CDR3: TGTGCCAGCAGCGCCCACAGAACCGGGACGAACAATGAGCAGTTCTTC.

The chain links TRBV7-3 to TRBJ2-5, with 8 bases lining up with TRBD2. The CDR3 length is 14 residues. J was trimmed by 5 bases and V by 5 bases; bases with no gene match: 7. Germline V gives CDR1 SGHTA, CDR2 FQGTGA. The CDR3, as DNA: TGTGCCAGCAGCCGAAGCGGGAGAGGCGAGACCCAGTACTTC. Amino acids: CASSRSGRGETQYF.

This clone appeared a single time. V usage is TRBV5-6 and J usage is TRBJ2-7, with 9 nucleotides matching TRBD2. The length of the CDR3 is 18 residues. Trimming removed 4 bases from V and 3 bases from J; junction bases left unmatched: 17. Germline assignment: CDR1 SGHDT and CDR2 YYEEEE. CDR3 coding DNA: TGTGCCAGCAGCCCTCCCCCTTCGCAGCGGGAGGCAGGCTACGAGCAGTACTTC. Amino acid sequence: CASSPPPSQREAGYEQYF.

The rearrangement uses TRBV6-5 and TRBJ1-6, with D maybe TRBD1 (5 bases). Germline V gene sequence: CDR1 MNHEY, CDR2 SVGAGI. There are 13 residues in the CDR3. Between the trimmed V and J ends, which lost 6 bases and 12 bases, there was a span of 15 bases. This chain's CDR3 is CASRLVRVGPLHF. The CDR3 DNA is TGTGCCAGCAGACTTGTCAGGGTTGGACCCCTCCACTTT.

V is TRBV7-8 and J is TRBJ2-5, with D unresolved. V lost 5 bases, J lost 9 bases, and 13 bases lay in between. There are 12 residues in the CDR3. Germline-derived CDR1 and CDR2 are SGHVS and FQNEAQ. The CDR3 protein is CASSPATSAQYF. As DNA, the CDR3 is TGTGCCAGCAGCCCAGCCACGTCGGCCCAGTACTTC.

The chain carries TRBV7-2 and TRBJ2-1, with D possibly matching TRBD2 (7 bases). Trimming removed 5 bases at V and 7 bases at J, with 21 bases between. The CDR3 runs 16 residues. Germline lookup yields CDR1 SGHTA and CDR2 FQGNSA. The CDR3 spells CASSARLASRGNEQFF. CDR3 coding DNA: TGTGCCAGCAGCGCCCGACTAGCCTCGAGGGGGAATGAGCAGTTCTTC.

The gene calls are TRBV15 and TRBJ2-1; no clear D gene. The CDR3 has 16 residues. Deletions cut 7 bases from V and 0 bases from J, with 16 bases between. Germline V gives CDR1 LNHNV, CDR2 YYDKDF (reference sequence). CDR3 amino acids: CATNPRPESSYNEQFF. The DNA of the CDR3 is TGTGCCACCAACCCGCGACCGGAAAGCTCCTACAATGAGCAGTTCTTC.

The chain links TRBV19 to TRBJ2-7; 12 nucleotides line up with TRBD2. This CDR3 has 15 amino acids. V gave up 5 bases and J gave up 5 bases; unmatched junction bases: 7. Germline loops: CDR1 LNHDA, CDR2 SQIVND (reference sequence). The CDR3 here is CASSAQRTSGNEQYF. In DNA, the CDR3 is TGTGCCAGTAGTGCGCAAAGGACTAGCGGGAACGAGCAGTACTTC.

The CDR3 sequence: CASTFWGQRLYNEQFF. Here the CDR3 DNA reads TGTGCCAGCACCTTTTGGGGGCAGCGGCTCTACAATGAGCAGTTCTTC. The chain combines TRBV5-4 with TRBJ2-1, with D tentatively TRBD1 (6 bases). V lost 6 bases, J lost 3 bases, and 19 bases lay in between. CDR1 and CDR2 from the germline V gene are SGHNT and YYREEE (reference sequence). The CDR3 length is 16 residues.

The chain couples TRBV11-2 to TRBJ2-7; 8 bases match TRBD1. Losses at the gene ends were 1 base for V and 7 bases for J; bases not matched to a gene: 9. From germline, CDR1 is SGHAT and CDR2 FQNNGV. The CDR3 is made up of 15 amino acids. The CDR3, as DNA: TGTGCCAGCAGCTTAGTCGGGACAGGCTCTTGGGAGCAGTACTTC. Translating it yields CASSLVGTGSWEQYF.

V and J are TRBV6-5 and TRBJ1-5, with D unclear. Germline loops: CDR1 MNHEY, CDR2 SVGAGI. The CDR3 runs to 14 residues. Trimming took off 4 bases at V and 2 bases at J, with 9 bases between the two ends. The CDR3 coding sequence is TGTGCCAGCAGTTCGGGCATGGGCAATCAGCCCCAGCATTTT. Translating it yields CASSSGMGNQPQHF.

This clone was observed once. The CDR3 here is CASSPALLNGELFF. The DNA of the CDR3 is TGTGCCAGCAGCCCTGCGCTTCTCAACGGGGAGCTGTTTTTT. The chain combines TRBV11-2 with TRBJ2-2; D gene ambiguous. Trimming removed 5 bases at V and 7 bases at J, with 14 bases between. CDR1 is SGHAT, CDR2 FQNNGV, per germline. The CDR3 consists of 14 residues.

V is TRBV5-1 and J is TRBJ2-1, with TRBD1 as a possible D gene (5 bases). The germline V and J ends were trimmed by 0 bases and 4 bases, with 17 bases remaining between them. Germline V lookup: CDR1 SGHRS, CDR2 YFSETQ. This CDR3 is built from 17 residues. The CDR3 protein is CASSLGDRSAIYNEQFF. CDR3 DNA: TGCGCCAGCAGCTTGGGCGACAGATCGGCTATTTACAATGAGCAGTTCTTC.

The V call is TRBV29-1, the J call TRBJ1-1; tentatively, D is TRBD1 (6 bases). V gave up 4 bases and J gave up 2 bases, with 11 bases separating them. This CDR3 spans 13 amino acids. Germline CDR1 reads SQVTM; CDR2 reads ANQGSEA. CDR3 nucleotides: TGCAGCGTTGTGTCCGGGACAAACACTGAAGCTTTCTTT. It is translated as CSVVSGTNTEAFF.

The chain has TRBV5-1 and TRBJ2-5, with D unresolved. CDR1 and CDR2 from the germline V gene are SGHRS and YFSETQ. The CDR3 spans 16 residues. The ends were cut back, 4 bases at V and 5 bases at J, with 21 bases in the middle. The CDR3 spells CASSDGRWALQETQYF. The CDR3, as DNA: TGCGCCAGCAGCGATGGTCGTTGGGCGTTACAGGAGACCCAGTACTTC.

This chain joins TRBV27 and TRBJ2-7; 8 bases match TRBD2. V shed 2 bases and J 2 bases; nucleotides not matched to a gene: 5. Germline V gives CDR1 MNHEY, CDR2 SMNVEV (reference sequence). This CDR3 is built from 15 residues. The CDR3 DNA is TGTGCCAGCAGTTTAGCCGGGGGGGGGACCTACGAGCAGTACTTC. It codes for CASSLAGGGTYEQYF.

This chain links TRBV5-4 with TRBJ2-1; no definite D call. The CDR3 is made up of 15 amino acids. Per the germline V gene, CDR1 is SGHNT and CDR2 is YYREEE (reference sequence). Trimming removed 3 bases from V and 0 bases from J, with 10 bases in between. DNA of the CDR3: TGTGCCAGCAGCTCCCCCGGGCGCTCCTACAATGAGCAGTTCTTC. Translating it yields CASSSPGRSYNEQFF.

The chain combines TRBV28 with TRBJ1-2; D is perhaps TRBD1 (6 bases). The V gene's germline CDR1 is MDHEN and CDR2 SYDVKM. The germline V and J ends were trimmed by 6 bases and 0 bases, with 11 bases remaining between them. This CDR3 contains 14 residues. DNA of the CDR3: TGTGCCAGCAGAACAGGGCCACCTAACTATGGCTACACCTTC. Its protein is CASRTGPPNYGYTF.